These T cell receptor beta chains were read from a single sample in a study of blood T cell repertoires in COVID-19. The repertoire was sequenced with immunoSEQ multiplex PCR; TCRdb's copy has only in-frame clones and lacks some. The profile shows 140,000 to 150,000 clones, around 87% of them singletons. Sequencing input: peripheral blood. These receptor sequences come from an elderly man with acute or convalescent COVID-19. CDR3s include the opening cysteine and the closing phenylalanine or tryptophan. Fields, in order: J gene, V gene, D gene, clone size, CDR3 DNA, CDR3 protein. D genes are given only for firm matches. A clone size is listed for some rows: how often the clone was seen (once, few, many), or a class if it is expanded.

TRBJ1-5,TRBV27,NA,NA,TGTGCCAGCAGTTTAAGGGGTGACAATCAGCCCCAGCATTTT,CASSLRGDNQPQHF
TRBJ2-1,TRBV4-1,TRBD2,NA,TGCGCCAGCAGCCAAGTTAGCGGGTCCTCCTACAATGAGCAGTTCTTC,CASSQVSGSSYNEQFF
TRBJ2-4,TRBV20-1,TRBD1,few,TGCAGTGCTAGTGACAGGGGGACCAAAAACATTCAGTACTTC,CSASDRGTKNIQYF
TRBJ2-7,TRBV19,TRBD1,NA,TGTGCCAGTAGTCCCCCTTCAGGGGGCAGGGCCGAGCAGTACTTC,CASSPPSGGRAEQYF
TRBJ2-5,TRBV19,TRBD1,NA,TGTGCCAGTAGTACCCGGACAGGCACGGGGGAGACCCAGTACTTC,CASSTRTGTGETQYF
TRBJ2-5,TRBV28,TRBD2,NA,TGTGCCAGCATACCTTTTAGCGGGGGGACCGGCAAAGAGACCCAGTACTTC,CASIPFSGGTGKETQYF
TRBJ2-3,TRBV28,NA,NA,TGTGCCAGCAGTTTACCCAGGGGGGGCACAGATACGCAGTATTTT,CASSLPRGGTDTQYF
TRBJ2-3,TRBV5-6,TRBD2,NA,TGTGCCAGCAGCCCACAGGTACTAGCGGGGTATAGCACAGATACGCAGTATTTT,CASSPQVLAGYSTDTQYF
TRBJ2-3,TRBV2,TRBD1,once,TGTGCCAGCAGTTACACCCCGGGACAGGGTACAGATACGCAGTATTTT,CASSYTPGQGTDTQYF
TRBJ1-6,TRBV2,TRBD1,NA,TGTGCCAGCAGCCGACAGGGCAATAATTCACCCCTCCACTTT,CASSRQGNNSPLHF
TRBJ1-2,TRBV10-3,TRBD1,once,TGTGCCATCAGTCCGGGACAGGAATTAACGGGCTACACCTTC,CAISPGQELTGYTF
TRBJ2-2,TRBV6-5,NA,NA,TGTGCCAGCAGACCCGACTGGAACACCGGGGAGCTGTTTTTT,CASRPDWNTGELFF
TRBJ1-3,TRBV18,NA,once,TGTGCCAGCTCTACAGGATCTGGAAACACCATATATTTT,CASSTGSGNTIYF
TRBJ1-6,TRBV20-1,NA,once,TGCAGTGCTAGACCGGGAGGGCCCCTCCACTTT,CSARPGGPLHF
TRBJ1-1,TRBV27,NA,NA,TGTGCCAGCAGACTAGGACCGACAGGTGTGAACACTGAAGCTTTCTTT,CASRLGPTGVNTEAFF
TRBJ1-1,TRBV6-6,NA,once,TGTGCCAGCAGTTCAAGACGGGTGAACACTGAAGCTTTCTTT,CASSSRRVNTEAFF
TRBJ1-4,TRBV18,TRBD1,NA,TGTGCCAGCTCAGGAGGGACAGGGTATAGCGAAAAACTGTTTTTT,CASSGGTGYSEKLFF
TRBJ1-5,TRBV28,NA,NA,TGTGCCAGCAGTTTATCCGGGTTTGAGCCCCAGCATTTT,CASSLSGFEPQHF
TRBJ2-2,TRBV2,NA,NA,TGTGCCAGCAACCAATACAGGGCCAACACCGGGGAGCTGTTTTTT,CASNQYRANTGELFF
TRBJ1-1,TRBV27,NA,NA,TGTGCCAGCAGTTTATCACCCCAGGCGAACACTGAAGCTTTCTTT,CASSLSPQANTEAFF
TRBJ2-7,TRBV5-1,NA,NA,TGCGCCAGCAGCTTGGACACCCCCTACGAGCAGTACTTC,CASSLDTPYEQYF
TRBJ2-1,TRBV9,TRBD2,NA,TGTGCCAGCAGCGTAGGGACTAGCGGGGGTTTTGAGCAGTTCTTC,CASSVGTSGGFEQFF
TRBJ1-2,TRBV28,NA,NA,TGTGCCAGCAATCAGAACAGTGACTATGGCTACACCTTC,CASNQNSDYGYTF
TRBJ2-7,TRBV29-1,TRBD1,NA,TGCAGCGCTGCCGGGACAGGGAACTACGAGCAGTACTTC,CSAAGTGNYEQYF
TRBJ1-5,TRBV6-4,TRBD1,NA,TGTGCCAGCAGTGTTGAGCAGGGGGTCCAGCCCCAGCATTTT,CASSVEQGVQPQHF
TRBJ1-2,TRBV19,NA,once,TGTGCCAGTAGTATGTCCGGACAGAATAACAACTATGGCTACACCTTC,CASSMSGQNNNYGYTF
TRBJ1-2,TRBV4-2,TRBD1,NA,TGTGCCAGCAGCCAAACATCGGACAGGGAGATTGATGGCTACACCTTC,CASSQTSDREIDGYTF
TRBJ2-2,TRBV29-1,NA,NA,TGCAGCGTAAGGACAACCCAGAACACCGGGGAGCTGTTTTTT,CSVRTTQNTGELFF
TRBJ1-1,TRBV23-1,NA,NA,TGCGCCAGCAGTCAATCCATTGTTCGGGGGAACACTGAAGCTTTCTTT,CASSQSIVRGNTEAFF
TRBJ2-7,TRBV27,NA,NA,TGTGCCAGCAGTTGGGCCCTCTCCTACGAGCAGTACTTC,CASSWALSYEQYF
TRBJ1-6,TRBV6-4,NA,NA,TGTGCCAGCAGAGTTAGCTCCTATAATTCACCCCTCCACTTT,CASRVSSYNSPLHF
TRBJ2-2,TRBV19,TRBD2,few,TGTGCCAGTACCTCAACCCGCGCCGCGGGGGGTTTTACCGGGGAGCTGTTTTTT,CASTSTRAAGGFTGELFF
TRBJ1-6,TRBV2,NA,NA,TGTGCCAGCAGGACTCTTAGCCAAGCACCCCTCCACTTT,CASRTLSQAPLHF
TRBJ2-1,TRBV4-1,NA,NA,TGCGCCAGCAGCCAAGAGACTGGGTGGGTTGAGCAGTTCTTC,CASSQETGWVEQFF
TRBJ1-1,TRBV6-5,NA,NA,TGTGCCAGCAGTAATGACAGGATGAACACTGAAGCTTTCTTT,CASSNDRMNTEAFF
TRBJ1-3,TRBV9,NA,NA,TGTGCCAGCAGCGTAGTCGGGGAAGTGGGAGGAAACACCATATATTTT,CASSVVGEVGGNTIYF
TRBJ1-2,TRBV6-5,NA,NA,TGTGCCAGCGGGGCCCCACCCGCATATGGCTACACCTTC,CASGAPPAYGYTF
TRBJ2-1,TRBV4-1,NA,NA,TGCGCCAGCAGCCAAGATCCTGGGGGCCCCTACAATGAGCAGTTCTTC,CASSQDPGGPYNEQFF
TRBJ1-1,TRBV28,NA,NA,TGTGCCAGCAGAGGACAAATGAACACTGAAGCTTTCTTT,CASRGQMNTEAFF
TRBJ2-7,TRBV10-2,TRBD2,once,TGCGCCAGCACCCCGGGAGGCGCGACCTACGAGCAGTACTTC,CASTPGGATYEQYF
TRBJ2-7,TRBV2,TRBD2,once,TGTGCCAGCAGTGAAATTCCACTAGCGGGGGCCTACGAGCAGTACTTC,CASSEIPLAGAYEQYF
TRBJ2-1,TRBV19,NA,NA,TGTGCCAGTAGTAGCGAGTCCTACAATGAGCAGTTCTTC,CASSSESYNEQFF
TRBJ2-1,TRBV7-9,TRBD2,NA,TGTGCCAGCAGCCTGACTAGCACTGAGCAGTTCTTC,CASSLTSTEQFF
TRBJ2-3,TRBV2,NA,NA,TGTGCCAGCAGTGCTTCTGGAGCGGTAGATACGCAGTATTTT,CASSASGAVDTQYF
TRBJ1-1,TRBV19,NA,NA,TGTGCCAGTAGTATAGTTCGTCCGGAGGGAGCTTTCTTT,CASSIVRPEGAFF
TRBJ2-1,TRBV4-1,NA,NA,TGCGCCAGCAGCTGGGGGGTAAGCTCCTACAATGAGCAGTTCTTC,CASSWGVSSYNEQFF
TRBJ2-7,TRBV3-1/TRBV3-2,TRBD1,NA,TGTGCCAGCAGCCGCGGGACAGGGGTAGCCTACGAGCAGTACTTC,CASSRGTGVAYEQYF
TRBJ2-1,TRBV19,TRBD1,NA,TGTGCCAGTAGTATGGGACAGGATTTGCCCTACAATGAGCAGTTCTTC,CASSMGQDLPYNEQFF
TRBJ2-5,TRBV10-2,TRBD1,NA,TGCGCCAGCAGCAGCGACAGGGCGGAGACCCAGTACTTC,CASSSDRAETQYF
TRBJ2-7,TRBV28,NA,few,TGTGCCAGCAGTTTAAAGTCGCGGCAGACGAGACCCCTTTCGACCTACGAGCAGTACTTC,CASSLKSRQTRPLSTYEQYF